The 24 T cell receptor beta chains reported below all come from one sample, sequenced in a study of OX40 agonist ivuxolimab in advanced cancers. The data were produced by immunoSEQ multiplex PCR, yet TCRdb's version contains in-frame clones alone and is incomplete. The repertoire includes about 64,000 clones, around 88% of them detected once, and 0.7% to 0.9% sits in the top ten. The sample in question was CD4+ or CD8+ T cells sorted from blood, obtained in a trial of the OX40 agonist ivuxolimab. The receptor source for this set is an adult with an advanced solid tumor such as melanoma, head and neck, liver or kidney cancer.

The V and J genes are TRBV9 and TRBJ1-6; D gene unclear. The CDR3 extends over 13 amino acids. The V gene's germline CDR1 is SGDLS and CDR2 YYNGEE. Trimming removed 6 bases from V and 5 bases from J, with 9 bases in between. In DNA form, the CDR3 reads TGTGCCAGCAACGACGGCGATAATTCACCCCTCCACTTT. Its protein product is CASNDGDNSPLHF.

V gene TRBV6-6 combines with J gene TRBJ1-5; 7 bases are shared with TRBD1. CDR1 is MNHNY and CDR2 is SVGAGI in the germline V gene (reference sequence). V lost 6 bases to trimming and J lost 2 bases; unmatched junction nucleotides: 4. CDR3 length: 14 amino acids. CDR3 amino acids: CASSGGTGNQPQHF. The CDR3 DNA is TGTGCCAGCAGCGGGGGGACAGGCAATCAGCCCCAGCATTTT.

This chain joins TRBV4-1 and TRBJ2-2, with D uncertain. CDR3 length equals 15 residues. V was pared by 1 base and J by 1 base, with 7 bases between. Per the germline V gene, CDR1 is MGHRA and CDR2 is YSYEKL. The CDR3 protein is CASSQGSGNTGELFF. In DNA, the CDR3 is TGCGCCAGCAGCCAAGGGTCCGGGAACACCGGGGAGCTGTTTTTT.

In nucleotides, the CDR3 is TGTGCCAGTAGTTTTCGCTCTGGAAACACCATATATTTT. Translating it yields CASSFRSGNTIYF. V gene TRBV19 combines with J gene TRBJ1-3; D is unresolved. The CDR3 runs to 13 residues. V was cut by 5 bases and J by 0 bases, with 5 bases left in between. From germline, CDR1 is LNHDA and CDR2 SQIVND (reference sequence).

The genes are TRBV10-1 and TRBJ1-1, with D uncertain. Per germline, CDR1 WNHNN and CDR2 SYGVQD (reference sequence). The CDR3 runs 16 residues. Trimming removed 0 bases at V and 0 bases at J, with 11 bases between. In DNA, the CDR3 is TGCGCCAGCAGTGAGTCGAAGTCCTGGGTGAACACTGAAGCTTTCTTT. This translates into CASSESKSWVNTEAFF.

V gene TRBV5-1 combines with J gene TRBJ2-7, with D perhaps assigned TRBD1 or TRBD2 (5 bases each). V was cut by 3 bases and J by 6 bases, with 19 bases left in between. Germline CDR1 is SGHRS and CDR2 is YFSETQ. This CDR3 has 15 amino acids. This CDR3 is CASSSGTLSSREQYF. The CDR3, as DNA: TGCGCCAGCAGCTCCGGGACCCTGAGCTCACGCGAGCAGTACTTC.

A single count supports this clone. V is TRBV10-3 and J is TRBJ2-1, with 9 bases lining up with TRBD2. The J segment lost 4 bases and the V segment lost 2 bases, leaving 3 bases of the junction unmatched. The CDR3 spans 15 residues. Germline V gene sequence: CDR1 ENHRY, CDR2 SYGVKD. CDR3 sequence (DNA): TGTGCCATCAGTGAGGGGACTAGCAGTTACAATGAGCAGTTCTTC. Protein product: CAISEGTSSYNEQFF.

This chain joins TRBV6-5 and TRBJ1-5; no definite D call. V lost 0 bases to trimming and J lost 4 bases, with 10 bases between them. The CDR3 totals 15 residues. Looked up from germline, CDR1 is MNHEY and CDR2 is SVGAGI. CDR3 sequence: CASSYSGRGNQPQHF. The CDR3 region has the DNA TGTGCCAGCAGTTACTCCGGACGGGGAAATCAGCCCCAGCATTTT.

The CDR3 coding sequence is TGCGCCAGCAGCTTGGTCCGCGGGCGGGACAGAAGTGAAAAACTGTTTTTT. Its translation is CASSLVRGRDRSEKLFF. The chain joins TRBV5-1 to TRBJ1-4; 7 positions agree with TRBD1. Germline loops: CDR1 SGHRS, CDR2 YFSETQ. The junction had 12 bases not matched to a gene; V was cut back by 0 bases and J by 7 bases. The CDR3 length is 17 residues.

The DNA of the CDR3 is TGTGCCAGCATCCCCGAAGCCGGGGGTACGCAGTATTTT. Its translation: CASIPEAGGTQYF. The chain joins TRBV27 to TRBJ2-3; TRBD2 is a possible D gene (6 bases). Germline CDR1 and CDR2: MNHEY and SMNVEV (reference sequence). This CDR3 spans 13 amino acids. The ends were cut back, 7 bases at V and 8 bases at J, with 16 bases in the middle.

The chain recombines TRBV6-5 with TRBJ1-3; D is unresolved. CDR1 is MNHEY and CDR2 is SVGAGI in the germline V gene. V lost 2 bases and J lost 4, with 12 bases in between. The CDR3 totals 15 residues. DNA of the CDR3: TGTGCCAGCAGTTACATTTCTGGTACGGGAAACACCATATATTTT. It yields the protein CASSYISGTGNTIYF.

V usage is TRBV28 and J usage is TRBJ1-1; 7 nucleotides line up with TRBD1. The germline V gene has CDR1 MDHEN and CDR2 SYDVKM. The CDR3 contains 15 residues. V was pared by 6 bases and J by 2 bases, with 9 bases of the junction left unmatched. The DNA of the CDR3 is TGTGCCAGCAGCATCGGACAGGTGGGAAACACTGAAGCTTTCTTT. It specifies CASSIGQVGNTEAFF.

The table lists this clone with a count of one. This chain connects TRBV9 to TRBJ2-5; a weak D match, TRBD2 (6 bases). The CDR3 runs to 13 residues. With 3 bases removed from V and 3 bases from J, the gap between germline ends came to 9 bases. In germline, CDR1 is SGDLS, CDR2 YYNGEE. CDR3 coding DNA: TGTGCCAGCAGCGCGGGAGCAGAAGAGACCCAGTACTTC. It specifies CASSAGAEETQYF.

This clone was found once. The chain combines TRBV7-2 with TRBJ2-2, with D possibly being TRBD2 (5 bases). CDR1 and CDR2 (germline): SGHTA, FQGNSA. CDR3 size: 15 residues. With 2 bases removed from V and 2 bases from J, the gap between germline ends came to 9 bases. The CDR3 spells CASSLSGFNTGELFF. Written as DNA, the CDR3 is TGTGCCAGCAGCTTATCGGGATTTAACACCGGGGAGCTGTTTTTT. The entire variable domain, with the rest obtained from reference TRBV7-2 and TRBJ2-2, is as follows: GAGVSQSPSNKVTEKGKDVELRCDPISGHTALYWYRQSLGQGLEFLIYFQGNSAPDKSGLPSDRFSAERTGGSVSTLTIQRTQQEDSAVYLCASSLSGFNTGELFFGEGSRLTVL.

The sample holds one count of this clone. The genes are TRBV7-3 and TRBJ2-1, with D possibly TRBD2 on 5 matching bases. The V and J ends lost 2 bases and 10 bases respectively, with 12 bases between them. Germline values: CDR1 SGHTA, CDR2 FQGTGA. CDR3 size: 13 residues. The CDR3, as DNA: TGTGCCAGCAGCTTAGGTCTAGCACGGGAGCAGTTCTTC. It encodes CASSLGLAREQFF.

The V call is TRBV7-3, the J call TRBJ2-6; tentative D call: TRBD2 (6 bases). The V gene's germline CDR1 is SGHTA and CDR2 FQGTGA. Between the trimmed V and J ends, which lost 5 bases and 2 bases, there was a span of 10 bases. The length of the CDR3 is 15 residues. In nucleotides, the CDR3 is TGTGCCAGCAGCCCCTGGGGGGCTGGGGCCAACGTCCTGACTTTC. Amino acid sequence: CASSPWGAGANVLTF.

The chain combines TRBV10-3 with TRBJ2-2; D might be TRBD1 (6 bases). CDR1 and CDR2 from the germline V gene are ENHRY and SYGVKD. This CDR3 is 15 amino acids long. Trimming took off 2 bases at V and 3 bases at J, with 10 bases between the two ends. As DNA, the CDR3 is TGTGCCATCAGTGAGAACAGGGTCGACACCGGGGAGCTGTTTTTT. The encoded protein is CAISENRVDTGELFF.

The V call is TRBV6-1, the J call TRBJ2-7; TRBD1 might be the D (5 bases). Trimming left V 7 bases short and J 4 bases short, with 8 bases between. Germline V lookup: CDR1 MNHNS, CDR2 SASEGT. CDR3 size: 11 residues. CDR3 in DNA: TGTGCCAGCAACAGGAATTACGAGCAGTACTTC. It is translated as CASNRNYEQYF.

The V and J genes are TRBV29-1 and TRBJ1-2; possible D gene TRBD1, 6 bases. The V end lost 6 bases, the J end lost 7 bases, and 18 bases lay between the germline ends. This CDR3 has 13 amino acids. Looked up from germline, CDR1 is SQVTM and CDR2 is ANQGSEA. CDR3 DNA: TGCAGCGTGGGACAAGGACGGCTGAGTGGCTACACCTTC. This gives the protein CSVGQGRLSGYTF.

The chain has TRBV7-6 and TRBJ2-1; TRBD2 matches 11 bases. The CDR3 length is 16 residues. CDR1 and CDR2 (germline): SGHVS, FNYEAQ. The junction had 7 bases not matched to a gene; V was cut back by 5 bases and J by 4 bases. Here the CDR3 reads CASSVKLAGAYNEQFF. CDR3 nucleotides: TGTGCCAGCAGCGTCAAACTAGCGGGAGCTTACAATGAGCAGTTCTTC.

In this sample, this clone turned up once. The chain employs TRBV27 and TRBJ1-1; possible D gene TRBD1, 5 bases. The CDR3 has 13 residues. The germline V gene encodes CDR1 MNHEY and CDR2 SMNVEV (reference sequence). With 6 bases removed from V and 13 bases from J, the gap between germline ends came to 21 bases. CDR3 in DNA: TGTGCCAGCAGGACTACCGGGACCCAGAGGGGTTTCTTT. This translates into CASRTTGTQRGFF.

This clone was picked up a small number of times. The chain employs TRBV5-6 and TRBJ2-7, with D possibly being TRBD1 or TRBD2 (6 bases each). This CDR3 comprises 15 residues. Trimming pared 4 bases from V and 6 bases from J, leaving 20 bases between. CDR1 is SGHDT, CDR2 YYEEEE, per germline. CDR3 coding DNA: TGTGCCAGCAGCCGAGGGGGACTGGTAAAGGGCGAGCAGTACTTC. It translates to CASSRGGLVKGEQYF.

The chain employs TRBV19 and TRBJ2-7; 8 bases agree with TRBD1. V lost 4 bases and J lost 0; bases outside the gene matches: 2. The CDR3 has 14 residues. From germline, CDR1 is LNHDA and CDR2 SQIVND (reference sequence). The CDR3 bases are TGTGCCAGTAGTACAGACAGGGGCTCCTACGAGCAGTACTTC. This gives the protein CASSTDRGSYEQYF.

This clone was recorded only once. This rearrangement joins TRBV5-4 to TRBJ2-1; 13 bases align to TRBD2. From germline, CDR1 is SGHNT and CDR2 YYREEE (reference sequence). This CDR3 has 16 residues. The J segment lost 5 bases and the V segment lost 4 bases, leaving 6 bases of the junction unmatched. The CDR3 is CASSKTSGGLNNEQFF. CDR3 coding DNA: TGTGCCAGCAGCAAGACTAGCGGGGGGTTAAACAATGAGCAGTTCTTC.